The clone carrying this T cell receptor (beta chain) was picked up a small number of times. Its antigen is undetermined. This specimen comes from a study of OX40 agonist ivuxolimab in advanced cancers. Study-level background: Patients received intravenous ivuxolimab every 2 weeks at 0.01 to 10 mg/kg. Averaging roughly 60 years in age, with a range of 23 to 79, the cohort was approximately 83% male.

Some clones are missing from TCRdb's copy, which holds only in-frame ones; the method was immunoSEQ multiplex PCR. This sample carries around 94,000 clones, around nine tenths of them seen once, and the ten largest clones take around 0.86%. Whole-study results and caveats: The antigen specificity of the peripheral T cells (those that were expanded) was not determined. The CD4+ and CD8+ T cells in the blood had expanded clonally by week 6 at 0.1 to 3.0 mg/kg.

The clonotype originates from an adult with an advanced solid tumor such as melanoma, head and neck, liver or kidney cancer. The sequencing here drew on CD4+ or CD8+ T cells sorted from blood, taken in a trial of the OX40 agonist ivuxolimab.

The CDR3 reads CASSPGGGVETQYF. The CDR3 coding sequence is TGTGCCAGCAGCCCGGGTGGGGGAGTGGAGACCCAGTACTTC. The genes are TRBV5-4 and TRBJ2-5, with D perhaps given as TRBD1 or TRBD2 (5 bases each). The CDR3 loop spans 14 amino acids. Germline V gene data show CDR1 as SGHNT and CDR2 as YYREEE (reference sequence). Trimming left V 4 bases short and J 5 bases short, with 15 bases between.